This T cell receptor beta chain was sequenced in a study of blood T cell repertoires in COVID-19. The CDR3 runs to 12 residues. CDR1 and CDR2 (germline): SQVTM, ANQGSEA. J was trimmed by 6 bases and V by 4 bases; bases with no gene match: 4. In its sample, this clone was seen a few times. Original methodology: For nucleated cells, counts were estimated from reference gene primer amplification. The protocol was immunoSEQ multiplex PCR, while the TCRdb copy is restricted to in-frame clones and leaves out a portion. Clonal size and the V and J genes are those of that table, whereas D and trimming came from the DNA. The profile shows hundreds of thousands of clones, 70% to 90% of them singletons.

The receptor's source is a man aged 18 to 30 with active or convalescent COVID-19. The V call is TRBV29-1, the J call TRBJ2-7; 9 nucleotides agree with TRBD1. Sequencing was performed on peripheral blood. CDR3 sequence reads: CSVGNRGLEQYF. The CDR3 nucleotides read TGCAGCGTTGGCAACAGGGGGCTCGAGCAGTACTTC.